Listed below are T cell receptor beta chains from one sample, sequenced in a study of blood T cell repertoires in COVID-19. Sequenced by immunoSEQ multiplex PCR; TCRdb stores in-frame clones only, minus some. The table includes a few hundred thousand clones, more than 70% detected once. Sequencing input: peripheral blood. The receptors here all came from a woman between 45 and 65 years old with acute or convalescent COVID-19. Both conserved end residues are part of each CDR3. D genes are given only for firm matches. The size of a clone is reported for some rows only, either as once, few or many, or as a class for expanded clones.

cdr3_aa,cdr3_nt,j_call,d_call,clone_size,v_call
CASSGQGRNQPQHF,TGTGCCAGCAGTGGACAGGGACGCAATCAGCCCCAGCATTTT,TRBJ1-5,TRBD1,-,TRBV2
CASSLGPSGNTEAFF,TGTGCCAGCAGCTTGGGCCCGAGCGGGAACACTGAAGCTTTCTTT,TRBJ1-1,-,once,TRBV11-2
CATSREGNYGYTF,TGTGCCACCTCGAGGGAGGGTAACTATGGCTACACCTTC,TRBJ1-2,-,-,TRBV2
CASSPGVAGEAFF,TGTGCCAGCTCACCGGGGGTCGCGGGAGAAGCTTTCTTT,TRBJ1-1,-,few,TRBV18
CSVPLPGQYNEQFF,TGCAGCGTTCCATTACCCGGACAGTACAATGAGCAGTTCTTC,TRBJ2-1,-,-,TRBV29-1
CASTPGQGLYEQYF,TGTGCCAGCACCCCGGGACAGGGACTCTACGAGCAGTACTTC,TRBJ2-7,TRBD1,-,TRBV28
CASRIQQGSTEAFF,TGCGCCAGCAGGATTCAACAGGGGTCCACTGAAGCTTTCTTT,TRBJ1-1,TRBD1,-,TRBV4-3
CASSPLSRGLYEQYF,TGTGCCAGCAGCCCCCTTAGCCGCGGCCTCTACGAGCAGTACTTC,TRBJ2-7,-,-,TRBV11-2
CASSPRGSGSIMDTQYF,TGTGCCAGCAGTCCCCGCGGTAGCGGGAGTATTATGGATACGCAGTATTTT,TRBJ2-3,TRBD2,once,TRBV2
CASSLGGDRNGYTF,TGCGCCAGCAGCTTAGGGGGAGATCGGAACGGCTACACCTTC,TRBJ1-2,-,-,TRBV5-1
CASSLGTSGIEQYF,TGTGCCAGCAGCTTAGGCACTAGCGGGATCGAGCAGTACTTC,TRBJ2-7,TRBD2,-,TRBV7-2
CASSQGSSQNNEQFF,TGTGCCAGCAGCCAAGGGTCGTCCCAGAACAATGAGCAGTTCTTC,TRBJ2-1,-,-,TRBV3-1/TRBV3-2
CASSGRWSSPQHF,TGTGCCAGCAGCGGTAGGTGGAGTTCGCCCCAGCATTTT,TRBJ1-5,-,-,TRBV2
CASSSGLADLQETQYF,TGTGCCAGCAGCTCAGGACTAGCGGACCTCCAAGAGACCCAGTACTTC,TRBJ2-5,TRBD2,-,TRBV7-9
CASSLETGQETQYF,TGTGCCAGCAGCTTGGAAACGGGTCAAGAGACCCAGTACTTC,TRBJ2-5,-,-,TRBV5-4
CASSLKAGGDGYTF,TGTGCCAGCAGTTTAAAGGCAGGGGGCGATGGCTACACCTTC,TRBJ1-2,TRBD1,-,TRBV27
CSARERGPPLHF,TGCAGTGCTCGTGAAAGAGGGCCACCCCTCCACTTT,TRBJ1-6,-,few,TRBV20-1